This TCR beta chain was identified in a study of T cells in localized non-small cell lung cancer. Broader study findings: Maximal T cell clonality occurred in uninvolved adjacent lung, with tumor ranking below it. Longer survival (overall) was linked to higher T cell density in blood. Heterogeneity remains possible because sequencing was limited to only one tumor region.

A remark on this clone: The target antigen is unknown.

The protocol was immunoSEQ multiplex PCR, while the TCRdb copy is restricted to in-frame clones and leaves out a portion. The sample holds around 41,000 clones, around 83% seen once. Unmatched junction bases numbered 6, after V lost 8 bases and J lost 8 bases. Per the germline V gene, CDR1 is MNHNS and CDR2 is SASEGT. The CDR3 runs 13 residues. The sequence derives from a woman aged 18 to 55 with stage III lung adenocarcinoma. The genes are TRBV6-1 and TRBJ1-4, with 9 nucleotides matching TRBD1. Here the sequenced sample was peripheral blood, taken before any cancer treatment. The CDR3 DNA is TGTGCCAGCCTCTCAGGGACAGGGGAAAAACTGTTTTTT. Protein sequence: CASLSGTGEKLFF.